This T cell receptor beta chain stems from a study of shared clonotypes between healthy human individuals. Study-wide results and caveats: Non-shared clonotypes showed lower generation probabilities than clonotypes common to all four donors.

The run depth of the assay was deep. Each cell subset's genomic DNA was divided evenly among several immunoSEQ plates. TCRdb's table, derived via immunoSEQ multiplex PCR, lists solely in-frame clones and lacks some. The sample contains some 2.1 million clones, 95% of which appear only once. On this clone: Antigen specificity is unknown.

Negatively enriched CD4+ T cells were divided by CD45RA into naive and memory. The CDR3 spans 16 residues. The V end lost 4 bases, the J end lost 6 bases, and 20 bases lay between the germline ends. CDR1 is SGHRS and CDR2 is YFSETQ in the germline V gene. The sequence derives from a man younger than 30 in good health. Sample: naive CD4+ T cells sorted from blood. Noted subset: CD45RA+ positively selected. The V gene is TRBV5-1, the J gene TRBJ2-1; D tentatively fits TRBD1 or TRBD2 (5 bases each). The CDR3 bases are TGCGCCAGCAGCCCGTTCTTGTTAAGTGGGGGCAATGAGCAGTTCTTC. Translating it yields CASSPFLLSGGNEQFF.